The next 10 T cell receptor beta chains were all read from a single sample in a study of brain T cells in children with intractable seizures. Data came from immunoSEQ multiplex PCR; TCRdb stores just in-frame clones and leaves some out. The data show about 320,000 clones, over 90% seen once. Stated time point: blood from clinic visit 5 months post-surgery; TSC patient then seizure free. The source was peripheral blood, collected approximately 5 months after surgery. Source of these receptors: a boy under two years old with tuberous sclerosis and intractable seizures.

V and J are TRBV3-1 (or the pseudogene TRBV3-2) and TRBJ2-7; 8 bases are a match to TRBD1. The CDR3 spans 15 residues. The V and J ends lost 0 bases and 7 bases, in that order; junction bases with no gene match: 8. In germline, CDR1 is LGHDT, CDR2 YNNKEL (reference sequence). In DNA, the CDR3 is TGTGCCAGCAGCCAAGATCGCCAGGGGGCGCGGGAGCAGTACTTC. As protein: CASSQDRQGAREQYF.

This clone was detected only a few times. The gene calls are TRBV7-6 and TRBJ1-3; D not certain. CDR1 is SGHVS, CDR2 FNYEAQ, per germline. The CDR3 loop spans 16 amino acids. V gave up 0 bases and J gave up 0 bases, with 9 bases separating them. CDR3 region: CASSLAMSGSGNTIYF. The CDR3 bases are TGTGCCAGCAGCTTAGCGATGTCGGGCTCTGGAAACACCATATATTTT.

The rearrangement joins TRBV29-1 to TRBJ2-7; perhaps D is TRBD1 or TRBD2 (6 bases each). The V gene lost 5 bases and the J gene lost 5 bases, with 19 bases spanning the gap. Germline loops: CDR1 SQVTM, CDR2 ANQGSEA. This CDR3 spans 14 amino acids. The DNA of the CDR3 is TGCAGCGTTAAGGGATTAGGGGGGCCCGACGAGCAGTACTTC. The encoded protein is CSVKGLGGPDEQYF.

The CDR3 DNA reads as TGTGCCTGGGACGGGGAGGGCAATCAGCCCCAGCATTTT. It encodes CAWDGEGNQPQHF. The J gene is TRBJ1-5, the V gene TRBV30, with no clear D. Per the germline V gene, CDR1 is GTSNPN and CDR2 is SVGIG (reference sequence). V was clipped by 5 bases and J by 2 bases, with 10 bases between them. The CDR3 length is 13 residues.

DNA for the CDR3: TGTGCCAGCAGCTTCGGACAGGGGGTGTCTGGGGCCAACGTCCTGACTTTC. The encoded protein is CASSFGQGVSGANVLTF. The chain combines TRBV11-3 with TRBJ2-6; 10 nucleotides line up with TRBD1. Trimming removed 3 bases from V and 1 base from J; junction bases left unmatched: 3. Germline-derived CDR1 and CDR2 are SGHNT and YENEEA. The CDR3 loop spans 17 amino acids.

The CDR3 loop is CASSVGGPLQETQYF. The CDR3 bases are TGTGCCAGCAGCGTAGGGGGCCCCCTTCAAGAGACCCAGTACTTC. The genes are TRBV9 and TRBJ2-5; TRBD1 is a possible D gene (5 bases). Per germline, CDR1 SGDLS and CDR2 YYNGEE. V was cut by 0 bases and J by 2 bases, with 11 bases left in between. This CDR3 region has 15 residues.

The sample holds one count of this clone. CDR3 sequence: CASSPTGTNYNEQFF. In DNA form, the CDR3 reads TGTGCCAGCTCACCTACCGGGACTAACTACAATGAGCAGTTCTTC. The V and J genes are TRBV18 and TRBJ2-1; 7 nucleotides line up with TRBD2. The ends lost 3 bases at V and 3 bases at J; junction bases unmatched: 5. The CDR3 runs to 15 residues. Per the germline V gene, CDR1 is KGHSH and CDR2 is LQKENI.

The rearrangement uses TRBV28 and TRBJ2-5; D gene uncertain. From germline, CDR1 is MDHEN and CDR2 SYDVKM. With 1 base removed from V and 4 bases from J, the gap between germline ends came to 7 bases. The CDR3 runs 13 residues. CDR3 nucleotide sequence: TGTGCCAGCAGTTTATTGGTCCGAGAGACCCAGTACTTC. Translated, it gives CASSLLVRETQYF.

The chain carries TRBV3-1 (or the pseudogene TRBV3-2) and TRBJ2-5; D is undetermined. In germline, CDR1 is LGHDT, CDR2 YNNKEL (reference sequence). The CDR3 spans 14 residues. V gave up 4 bases and J gave up 4 bases, with 13 bases separating them. Here the CDR3 DNA reads TGTGCCAGCAGCCCAGGCCAACGGCCAGAGACCCAGTACTTC. This codes for CASSPGQRPETQYF.

The genes are TRBV6-5 and TRBJ1-2; tentative D call: TRBD1 (6 bases). Germline assignment: CDR1 MNHEY and CDR2 SVGAGI. CDR3 length: 13 residues. Trimming cost V 2 bases and J 8 bases, with 12 bases left between them. In DNA form, the CDR3 reads TGTGCCAGCAGTTACATGGACAGAGACGGCTACACCTTC. Translated: CASSYMDRDGYTF.